The 16 T cell receptor beta chains below come from one sample, sequenced in a study of cytomegalovirus exposure and HLA in healthy donors. The PCR had 60 Vbeta and 13 Jbeta primers. Here immunoSEQ multiplex PCR was the method, and the copy in TCRdb shows in-frame clones only, minus some. The table lists some 180,000 clones, about 13% of them singletons. What was sequenced was PBMCs. The receptors here all came from a man aged 45-60 years in good health and CMV-seropositive.

In its sample, this clone was seen a few times. The J gene is TRBJ2-5, the V gene TRBV7-9; weak D call: TRBD1 (6 bases). V was cut by 8 bases and J by 4 bases, with 8 bases left in between. From germline, CDR1 is SEHNR and CDR2 FQNEAQ (reference sequence). CDR3 length: 11 residues. CDR3 loop: CASRGGETQYF. The CDR3 region has the DNA TGTGCCAGCCGAGGGGGAGAGACCCAGTACTTC.

The chain carries TRBV28 and TRBJ1-1; 10 nucleotides align to TRBD1. This CDR3 is built from 14 residues. Trimming took 5 bases from V and 7 from J; bases not matched to a gene: 7. Germline CDR1 is MDHEN and CDR2 is SYDVKM. The CDR3 is CASSLVRDRGEAFF. For the CDR3, the DNA is TGTGCCAGCAGTCTAGTAAGGGACAGGGGTGAAGCTTTCTTT.

V gene TRBV30 combines with J gene TRBJ2-5; D perhaps matches TRBD2 (5 bases). The CDR3 runs to 14 residues. Looked up from germline, CDR1 is GTSNPN and CDR2 is SVGIG (reference sequence). V was cut by 4 bases and J by 2 bases, with 14 bases left in between. As DNA, the CDR3 is TGTGCCTGGACGTGGTCAGGACTTCAAGAGACCCAGTACTTC. Residues: CAWTWSGLQETQYF.

This clone occurred a few times. V usage is TRBV10-1 and J usage is TRBJ1-1; D may be TRBD1 (5 bases). There are 16 residues in the CDR3. The germline CDR1 and CDR2 sequences are WNHNN and SYGVQD (reference sequence). V was pared by 4 bases and J by 0 bases, with 15 bases between. CDR3 region: CASSGPGPYLNTEAFF. CDR3 DNA: TGCGCCAGCAGTGGCCCAGGGCCCTATTTGAACACTGAAGCTTTCTTT.

In its sample, this clone was seen a few times. The J gene is TRBJ2-3, the V gene TRBV7-6; 7 bases match TRBD2. Trimming took 6 bases from V and 4 from J; bases not matched to a gene: 4. CDR1 is SGHVS and CDR2 is FNYEAQ in the germline V gene. The CDR3 extends over 13 amino acids. The DNA of the CDR3 is TGTGCCAGCAGGGGACTAATGTCAGATACGCAGTATTTT. It translates to CASRGLMSDTQYF.

This clone was seen a few times. The CDR3 reads CACNWDRTSSYNSPLHF. As DNA, the CDR3 is TGTGCCTGCAACTGGGACAGGACGAGCTCCTATAATTCACCCCTCCACTTT. This chain joins TRBV30 and TRBJ1-6; 8 nucleotides agree with TRBD1. In germline, CDR1 is GTSNPN, CDR2 SVGIG (reference sequence). The junction had 10 bases not matched to a gene; V was cut back by 6 bases and J by 0 bases. This CDR3 is 17 amino acids long.

V and J are TRBV27 and TRBJ1-5, with 9 bases matching TRBD1. The CDR3 has 15 amino acids. V lost 7 bases, J lost 4 bases, and 8 bases stayed unmatched. Per germline, CDR1 MNHEY and CDR2 SMNVEV (reference sequence). The CDR3 spells CASTLTGGKNQPQHF. CDR3 DNA: TGTGCCAGCACCCTGACAGGGGGGAAGAATCAGCCCCAGCATTTT.

A remark on this clone: A far larger clone is only one base removed, so a read error is likely. The chain carries TRBV14 and TRBJ1-6; the match to TRBD1 covers 8 bases. This CDR3 spans 16 amino acids. The germline V gene encodes CDR1 SGHDN and CDR2 FVKESK. In nucleotides, the CDR3 is TGTACCAGCAGCCAAGATTGGACAGGGTTAAGGTCACCCCTCCACTTT. Translation gives CTSSQDWTGLRSPLHF.

This chain uses TRBV29-1 with TRBJ2-7, with D tentatively TRBD1 (5 bases). In germline, CDR1 is SQVTM, CDR2 ANQGSEA. The CDR3 consists of 11 residues. The V gene lost 4 bases and the J gene lost 5 bases, with 9 bases spanning the gap. The CDR3 loop is CSVVQGHEQYF. CDR3 in DNA: TGCAGCGTTGTCCAGGGTCACGAGCAGTACTTC.

This clone appeared a few times. This chain connects TRBV9 to TRBJ2-2, with 11 bases that match TRBD2. This CDR3 has 18 amino acids. Per the germline V gene, CDR1 is SGDLS and CDR2 is YYNGEE. V lost 3 bases and J lost 7; bases outside the gene matches: 14. CDR3 protein: CASSAKVAGGHQIGELFF. CDR3 nucleotide sequence: TGTGCCAGCAGCGCAAAGGTAGCGGGGGGGCATCAGATCGGGGAGCTGTTTTTT. The full variable domain, in which reference TRBV9 and TRBJ2-2 provide the parts outside the CDR3, is DSGVTQTPKHLITATGQRVTLRCSPRSGDLSVYWYQQSLDQGLQFLIQYYNGEERAKGNILERFSAQQFPDLHSELNLSSLELGDSALYFCASSAKVAGGHQIGELFFGEGSRLTVL.

V and J are TRBV4-3 and TRBJ2-7; maybe TRBD2 (5 bases). Trimming took 1 base from V and 1 from J, leaving 11 bases between them. CDR1 and CDR2 (germline): LGHNA, YSLEER. The CDR3 has 15 amino acids. The CDR3: CASSQVFGISYEQYF. DNA of the CDR3: TGCGCCAGCAGCCAAGTTTTCGGGATTTCCTACGAGCAGTACTTC.

This clone was seen only a few times. This chain joins TRBV27 and TRBJ1-5; D is ambiguous. V shed 2 bases and J shed 1 base, with 6 bases lying between them. This CDR3 region has 14 residues. CDR1 is MNHEY and CDR2 is SMNVEV in the germline V gene (reference sequence). Here the CDR3 reads CASSLRGSNQPQHF. For the CDR3, the DNA is TGTGCCAGCAGTTTAAGAGGAAGCAATCAGCCCCAGCATTTT.

The chain employs TRBV5-5 and TRBJ2-5; tentative D call: TRBD1 (5 bases). Germline CDR1 and CDR2: SGHKS and YYEKEE (reference sequence). The CDR3 is 15 residues long. The V end lost 4 bases, the J end lost 2 bases, and 15 bases lay between the germline ends. CDR3 bases: TGTGCCAGCAGCACTCCCCGGTCAGGGCAAGAGACCCAGTACTTC. Protein: CASSTPRSGQETQYF.

J is TRBJ1-2 and V is TRBV5-6, with D maybe TRBD1 (6 bases). Germline-derived CDR1 and CDR2 are SGHDT and YYEEEE. The ends were cut back, 5 bases at V and 7 bases at J, with 18 bases in the middle. This CDR3 spans 14 amino acids. The CDR3 region is CASRRGTPQGGYTF. CDR3 nucleotide sequence: TGTGCCAGCAGGAGAGGGACACCTCAGGGTGGCTACACCTTC.

The chain combines TRBV7-8 with TRBJ2-3, with D possibly matching TRBD1 (6 bases). CDR1 SGHVS and CDR2 FQNEAQ come from the germline V gene. V was clipped by 3 bases and J by 2 bases, with 15 bases between them. This CDR3 comprises 16 residues. The CDR3 DNA reads TGTGCCAGCAGCTTGGGGGCAGGGGCCAACACAGATACGCAGTATTTT. Residues: CASSLGAGANTDTQYF.

This clone came up a few times. CDR3 protein: CASSEAGAKQPQHF. The CDR3 nucleotides read TGTGCCAGCAGTGAAGCGGGGGCGAAACAGCCCCAGCATTTT. This chain connects TRBV6-1 to TRBJ1-5; TRBD1 might be the D (6 bases). Between the trimmed V and J ends, which lost 0 bases and 7 bases, there was a span of 10 bases. Germline lookup yields CDR1 MNHNS and CDR2 SASEGT. This CDR3 has 14 amino acids.